These T cell receptor beta chains were read from a single sample in a study of blood T cell repertoires in COVID-19. Assay used: immunoSEQ multiplex PCR; TCRdb lists only in-frame clones, some missing. The sample holds over 200,000 clones, approximately 90% seen once. The sequenced material came from PBMCs or T cells enriched from blood (not recorded which). The receptors originated from a human donor in a cohort exposed to, infected with or recovered from COVID-19 (not recorded which). The donor label of this sample is uncertain. Both conserved end residues are part of each CDR3. D genes are given only for firm matches. Clone size is shown for a subset of rows, as once, few, many or a class of expanded clone.

size,D,V,J,length,DNA,CDR3
once,.,TRBV5-1,TRBJ1-2,15,TGCGCCAGCAGTCAGGTCATCGGACTCGACAATGGCTACACCTTC,CASSQVIGLDNGYTF
.,TRBD2,TRBV13,TRBJ2-3,14,TGTGCCAGCAGCCTCCTAGGACTAGAAGATACGCAGTATTTT,CASSLLGLEDTQYF
.,.,TRBV19,TRBJ2-2,17,TGTGCCAGTACGGACCTCGCGACAGCCGTCGGCACCGGGGAGCTGTTTTTT,CASTDLATAVGTGELFF
once,.,TRBV10-3,TRBJ1-1,13,TGTGCCATCAGTGCACAGGGGAACACTGAAGCTTTCTTT,CAISAQGNTEAFF
.,TRBD1,TRBV12-3/TRBV12-4,TRBJ1-1,13,TGTGCCAGCGGCGGGACAGGGGAGGGGGAAGCTTTCTTT,CASGGTGEGEAFF
once,TRBD2,TRBV28,TRBJ2-7,15,TGTGCCAGCAGTTTGAGCGGGGGGCCCACCTACGAGCAGTACTTC,CASSLSGGPTYEQYF
.,TRBD2,TRBV5-1,TRBJ2-7,14,TGCGCCAGCAGTCGCCCTAGCGGGGTTTACGAGCAGTACTTC,CASSRPSGVYEQYF
.,TRBD2,TRBV27,TRBJ2-1,16,TGTGCCAGCAGATATTGGGGACTAGCGGGGGACAATGAGCAGTTCTTC,CASRYWGLAGDNEQFF
.,TRBD1,TRBV6-5,TRBJ2-3,14,TGTGCCAGCGCCGGGACAGGGTGGGCAGATACGCAGTATTTT,CASAGTGWADTQYF
.,TRBD2,TRBV5-1,TRBJ2-3,17,TGCGCCAGCAGCCAACTCCCCCCTGGCGGGGGGGCCGGGGCGCAGTATTTT,CASSQLPPGGGAGAQYF
.,TRBD1,TRBV5-6,TRBJ1-1,14,TGTGCCAGCAGCTCCCAGACAGGGGGCACTGAAGCTTTCTTT,CASSSQTGGTEAFF
.,TRBD2,TRBV2,TRBJ2-5,14,TGTGCCAGCAGTGAAGCGGGCGGGGGAGAGACCCAGTACTTC,CASSEAGGGETQYF
.,TRBD2,TRBV5-6,TRBJ2-1,16,TGTGCCAGCAGCTTGAGCGCGGGGGGGCCTATACGAGAGCAGTTCTTC,CASSLSAGGPIREQFF
.,TRBD1,TRBV4-2,TRBJ1-2,15,TGTGCCAGCAGCCAAGAACAGGGGGCGGGCTATGGCTACACCTTC,CASSQEQGAGYGYTF
.,.,TRBV11-3,TRBJ2-1,20,TGTGCCAGCAGCTTATCGCGTCCGGGACAACACATTGACTCCTACAATGAGCAGTTCTTC,CASSLSRPGQHIDSYNEQFF
.,TRBD2,TRBV11-2,TRBJ2-2,14,TGTGCCAGCAGCAGGCTAGCGGGACCCGGGGAGCTGTTTTTT,CASSRLAGPGELFF
.,TRBD2,TRBV9,TRBJ2-1,15,TGTGCCAGCAGCCCAGAAGGCGGGGGGGCAGATGAGCAGTTCTTC,CASSPEGGGADEQFF
once,TRBD1,TRBV7-3,TRBJ1-2,15,TGTGCCAGCAGCTTTGGGACAGGGGGCGATTATGGCTACACCTTC,CASSFGTGGDYGYTF
.,.,TRBV12-3/TRBV12-4,TRBJ1-5,13,TGTGCCAGCTCCTCAGAGGGAAAGCAGCCCCAGCATTTT,CASSSEGKQPQHF
.,.,TRBV7-9,TRBJ1-2,15,TGTGCCAGCAGCTTACTGACAGACCCAGATGATGGCTACACCTTC,CASSLLTDPDDGYTF
.,.,TRBV6-5,TRBJ1-4,14,TGTGCCAGCAGTCGTACAGGAGCTAATGAAAAACTGTTTTTT,CASSRTGANEKLFF
.,.,TRBV6-1,TRBJ1-2,12,TGTGCCAGCATCCGGGGGGCTGAAGGCTACACCTTC,CASIRGAEGYTF
.,.,TRBV10-3,TRBJ2-3,12,TGTGCCGTCGGACAAGGCACAGATACGCAGTATTTT,CAVGQGTDTQYF
.,.,TRBV19,TRBJ1-2,14,TGTGCCAGTAGTTACCGACAGCAGACCTATGGCTACACCTTC,CASSYRQQTYGYTF
.,TRBD2,TRBV20-1,TRBJ2-3,14,TGCAGTGCTACTGATAGCGGGGAAACAGATACGCAGTATTTT,CSATDSGETDTQYF
.,.,TRBV6-2/TRBV6-3,TRBJ2-2,16,TGTGCCAGCAGTTCGCGCCGGCAGGGCGCCACCGGGGAGCTGTTTTTT,CASSSRRQGATGELFF
.,TRBD2,TRBV30,TRBJ2-7,16,TGTGCCTGGAGTGCCTTCGTGGCGGGGGGTCTAGGCGAGCAGTACTTC,CAWSAFVAGGLGEQYF
.,TRBD1,TRBV7-2,TRBJ1-1,12,TGTGCCAGCGACCGACAGGGTACTGAAGCTTTCTTT,CASDRQGTEAFF
.,.,TRBV5-8,TRBJ2-1,14,TGTGCCAGCAGCTTGGGCAGGGGGAGGAATGAGCAGTTCTTC,CASSLGRGRNEQFF
.,TRBD1,TRBV20-1,TRBJ1-5,14,TGCAGTGCTAGTCAGGGGGCCCGAGATCAGCCCCAGCATTTT,CSASQGARDQPQHF
few,.,TRBV9,TRBJ2-3,15,TGTGCCAGCAGCGTAGAAGTGGGGGGGCCAGATACGCAGTATTTT,CASSVEVGGPDTQYF
.,TRBD1,TRBV24-1,TRBJ2-7,15,TGTGCCACCAGTGATGGACCGGGACAGAACTACGAGCAGTACTTC,CATSDGPGQNYEQYF
.,.,TRBV19,TRBJ1-3,16,TGTGCCAGTAAGGAGGGGACGTCTGCCTCTGGAAACACCATATATTTT,CASKEGTSASGNTIYF
.,TRBD1,TRBV6-2/TRBV6-3,TRBJ1-5,16,TGTGCCAGCAGTTACACGGGACAGCAGAGCAATCAGCCCCAGCATTTT,CASSYTGQQSNQPQHF
.,.,TRBV14,TRBJ2-7,12,TGTGCCAGCAGCCCCAGCGACCTCGAGCAGTACTTC,CASSPSDLEQYF
.,TRBD1,TRBV28,TRBJ2-3,14,TGTGCCAGCCTGAGCCAGGGGGCGACAGATACGCAGTATTTT,CASLSQGATDTQYF
.,TRBD1,TRBV11-2,TRBJ2-1,13,TGTGCCAGCAGCTCGGACAGGGACAATGAGCAGTTCTTC,CASSSDRDNEQFF
.,TRBD1,TRBV11-2,TRBJ2-3,15,TGTGCCAGCAGCTTCCTAACAGGGGGCACAGATACGCAGTATTTT,CASSFLTGGTDTQYF
.,TRBD2,TRBV10-3,TRBJ2-3,16,TGTGCCATCTACGGGACTAGCGGGGGGAGCACAGATACGCAGTATTTT,CAIYGTSGGSTDTQYF
.,.,TRBV6-5,TRBJ1-4,15,TGTGCCAGCAGGGACTCCGGGTCTGAGAGGGAAAAACTGTTTTTT,CASRDSGSEREKLFF
.,TRBD2,TRBV13,TRBJ2-3,18,TGTGCCAGCAGCCGGGAGAGGAGGCGGCGGGGGGGCTCGGGTACGCAGTATTTT,CASSRERRRRGGSGTQYF
.,TRBD1,TRBV7-2,TRBJ1-2,16,TGTGCCAGCAGCTTAGTGGGTGGGACAGTGAACTATGGCTACACCTTC,CASSLVGGTVNYGYTF
.,TRBD1,TRBV19,TRBJ2-7,14,TGTGCCAGTAGTATAGCAGGGGGCAAAAGCGAGCAGTACTTC,CASSIAGGKSEQYF
.,.,TRBV4-1,TRBJ1-2,15,TGCGCCAGCAGCCCTCGAGCCGTTTACCCGTATGGCTACACCTTC,CASSPRAVYPYGYTF
.,TRBD1,TRBV30,TRBJ1-5,16,TGTGCCTGGAGTGTATTGAGGCAGGGGGCACGGCAGCCCCAGCATTTT,CAWSVLRQGARQPQHF
.,.,TRBV28,TRBJ1-2,14,TGTGCCAGCAGTTTAGATATCCGGGATGGAGGCTACACCTTC,CASSLDIRDGGYTF
few,.,TRBV18,TRBJ2-7,13,TGTGCCAGCTCACGGTTACAGGGCTACGAGCAGTACTTC,CASSRLQGYEQYF
.,.,TRBV18,TRBJ2-2,14,TGTGCCAGCTCCACCAGGGTTGACACCGGGGAGCTGTTTTTT,CASSTRVDTGELFF
.,TRBD1,TRBV9,TRBJ1-3,15,TGTGCCAGCAGCTTGGGCAGGGGGGCTGGAAACACCATATATTTT,CASSLGRGAGNTIYF
.,.,TRBV24-1,TRBJ1-1,16,TGTGCCACCCCGGAGGGGCACGATGACCCGAACACTGAAGCTTTCTTT,CATPEGHDDPNTEAFF
few,.,TRBV3-1/TRBV3-2,TRBJ2-3,12,TGTGCCATACAGGTTTCAGAAGATACGCAGTATTTT,CAIQVSEDTQYF
.,.,TRBV19,TRBJ1-5,15,TGTGCCAGTGATGAGGTGGGCACACAGGATCAGCCCCAGCATTTT,CASDEVGTQDQPQHF
.,TRBD1,TRBV2,TRBJ2-1,13,TGTGCCGGACAGGTCCTCTCCTACAATGAGCAGTTCTTC,CAGQVLSYNEQFF
.,.,TRBV4-2,TRBJ2-3,16,TGTGCCAGCAGCCAAGGGCGAGCAGGGGGGTCAGATACGCAGTATTTT,CASSQGRAGGSDTQYF
.,TRBD1,TRBV7-9,TRBJ1-2,16,TGTGCCAGCAGCTTAGCTCGGGACAGTCTTAACTATGGCTACACCTTC,CASSLARDSLNYGYTF
.,TRBD2,TRBV7-9,TRBJ2-7,18,TGTGCCAGCAGCACCCGGGTCGGTTGGCGGGGGGCTATACACGAGCAGTACTTC,CASSTRVGWRGAIHEQYF
.,TRBD1,TRBV7-2,TRBJ1-2,15,TGTGCCAGCAGCTCCTACTTGGGCAGGGGGAGTGGCTACACCTTC,CASSSYLGRGSGYTF